What follows is one TCR beta chain and its context. Losses at the gene ends were 6 bases for V and 0 bases for J; bases not matched to a gene: 12. From germline, CDR1 is MDHEN and CDR2 SYDVKM. The CDR3 runs to 18 residues. Donors had no recently reported acute infections or vaccinations and were HIV-negative. This record comes from a study of shared clonotypes between healthy human individuals. Running of the assay took place at deep level. In replicate PCRs of sorted subsets, roughly 190 ng DNA, 29,000 or so T cell genomes, was used. Profiling relied on immunoSEQ multiplex PCR, and the TCRdb table lists in-frame clones only, not all of them. Found here are almost 750,000 clones, approximately 72% of them singletons; the top ten hold more than 1.5%.

The sample taken for sequencing was memory CD4+ T cells sorted from blood. This sample's subset: CD45RA-negative fraction. The receptor comes from a woman aged 25 to 39 in good health. The chain uses TRBV28 and TRBJ1-5, with 9 bases that match TRBD1. The CDR3 DNA reads as TGTGCCAGCAGACGACAGGGGGTTTCCTCTTATAGCAATCAGCCCCAGCATTTT. Translated: CASRRQGVSSYSNQPQHF.